Each of the 22 T cell receptor beta chains below was sequenced from the same sample in a study of T cells in Graves' hyperthyroidism and ophthalmopathy (dated by TCRdb to between 2019 and 2020). Library preparation used multiplex PCR. Data came from an Illumina HiSeq 2000. The TCR beta CDR3 regions were amplified from RNA transcripts. The TCR CDR3 was subjected to a first round of RT-PCR using the HTBI primer set and the Qiagen OneStep RT-PCR kit. TCRdb ran its own pipeline on the public reads, namely fastp trimming at Q25 and MiXCR clone calling, and kept in-frame beta chains. Merged by CDR3 protein, the rows form single entries marked with the most common genes and DNA. The sample contains over 700,000 distinct CDR3 sequences, around 38% of them found a single time. Around 9.3% of the sample is held by the ten biggest clonotypes. Sequences were obtained from blood. The receptors derive from a man in his late teens or twenties with Graves' hyperthyroidism.

In this sample, this clonotype turned up many times. The chain combines TRBV10-3 with TRBJ1-1; 7 bases agree with TRBD1. The germline CDR1 and CDR2 sequences are ENHRY and SYGVKD. V was clipped by 4 bases and J by 4 bases; unmatched bases: 6. CDR3 length: 14 residues. This chain's CDR3 is CAISVVQGGTEAFF. CDR3 sequence (DNA): TGTGCCATCAGTGTAGTGCAGGGGGGCACTGAAGCTTTCTTT.

The chain joins TRBV7-3 to TRBJ2-7; the D is unclear. V lost 3 bases, J lost 7 bases, and 10 bases lay in between. Germline-derived CDR1 and CDR2 are SGHTA and FQGTGA. CDR3 length: 12 amino acids. CDR3 nucleotides: TGTGCCAGCAGCTTTACCGCCGGGGAGCAGTACTTC. It is translated as CASSFTAGEQYF.

With regard to this clonotype: One end of the junction fails to match germline, which may point to a read error. CDR3 sequence: CATSRGDREEKWF. CDR3 nucleotides: TGTGCCACCAGCAGAGGAGACAGGGAGGAGAAATGGTTT. The chain carries TRBV15 and TRBJ1-1; 7 bases align to TRBD1. The CDR3 runs to 13 residues. Per germline, CDR1 LNHNV and CDR2 YYDKDF (reference sequence).

The chain carries TRBV7-9 and TRBJ1-2, with TRBD1 matching 7 bases. The V segment lost 8 bases and the J segment 7 bases; nucleotides outside the gene matches: 7. Germline V CDR1 and CDR2: SEHNR, FQNEAQ (reference sequence). The CDR3 is 12 residues long. The CDR3 region has the DNA TGTGCCAGCTCGAGACAGGGCTCTGGCTACACCTTC. Protein: CASSRQGSGYTF.

The chain couples TRBV29-1 to TRBJ1-4; D ambiguous. Trimming removed 8 bases from V and 0 bases from J, with 16 bases in between. This CDR3 is built from 15 residues. Germline V gene data show CDR1 as SQVTM and CDR2 as ANQGSEA. In DNA, the CDR3 is TGCAGCCCCCCCTCAGCCAAAACAACTAATGAAAAACTGTTTTTT. Encoded protein: CSPPSAKTTNEKLFF.

As for this clonotype: Given the absence of the conserved phenylalanine or tryptophan at the CDR3 end, a read error is likely. The DNA is left out, because the CDR3 cannot be placed on it with certainty; the CDR3 is given as TCRdb lists it. The rearrangement uses TRBV5-1 and TRBJ2-7; TRBD2 reflects the table's D call only, with no check against the DNA. From its first to its last residue, the CDR3 has 8 amino acids. The germline V gene has CDR1 SGHRS and CDR2 YFSETQ. The CDR3 region is CASSPSTS.

On this clonotype: A much larger clone lies a single base off, so this may be a read error. CDR3 region: CSARATSEGRHTF. DNA of the CDR3: TGCAGTGCTAGAGCCACAAGCGAGGGGCGCCACACCTTC. The J gene is TRBJ1-2, the V gene TRBV20-1, with a tentative D call TRBD1 (5 bases). This CDR3 contains 13 residues. The germline gives CDR1 DFQATT, CDR2 SNEGSKA (reference sequence). Trimming stripped 1 base from V and 12 bases from J, with 18 bases between.

In regard to this clonotype: It may be a read error: a sequence one base away is much more abundant. The chain has TRBV24-1 and TRBJ2-5, with D unclear. With 6 bases removed from V and 12 bases from J, the gap between germline ends came to 7 bases. The CDR3 is made up of 9 amino acids. Germline CDR1 and CDR2: KGHDR and SFDVKD. The chain's CDR3 is CATSFRKYF. CDR3 DNA sequence: TGTGCCACCAGTTTTCGGAAGTACTTC.

The chain uses TRBV13 and TRBJ2-7, with TRBD1 as a possible D gene (5 bases). The CDR3 is 13 amino acids. Germline V gene data show CDR1 as PRHDT and CDR2 as FYEKMQ (reference sequence). Trimming shortened V by 2 bases and J by 6 bases, and 11 bases separated the two germline ends. The CDR3, as DNA: TGTGCCAGCAGCTTACAGGGAACCCTCGAGCAGTACTTC. Residues: CASSLQGTLEQYF. Complete variable domain (other parts from reference TRBV13 and TRBJ2-7): AAGVIQSPRHLIKEKRETATLKCYPIPRHDTVYWYQQGPGQDPQFLISFYEKMQSDKGSIPDRFSAQQFSDYHSELNMSSLELGDSALYFCASSLQGTLEQYFGPGTRLTVT.

In this sample, this clonotype turned up many times. Compared with germline, one end of the junction differs, possibly owing to a read error. This chain connects TRBV15 to TRBJ1-1; D gene ambiguous. The CDR3 extends over 12 amino acids. Germline V gene data show CDR1 as LNHNV and CDR2 as YYDKDF (reference sequence). CDR3 nucleotides: TGTGCCACCAGCAGAGATTTCTCACGCCGGGACTTT. Encoded protein: CATSRDFSRRDF.

This sequence joins TRBV10-3 and TRBJ2-5; no clear D. Trimming shortened V by 6 bases and J by 5 bases, and 7 bases separated the two germline ends. The CDR3 is made up of 11 amino acids. Germline CDR1 is ENHRY and CDR2 is SYGVKD. This CDR3 reads CAISMGETQYF. The CDR3 region has the DNA TGTGCCATCAGCATGGGTGAGACCCAGTACTTC.

This chain connects TRBV6-1 to TRBJ1-2; 7 bases are a match to TRBD1. V was pared by 6 bases and J by 6 bases, with 13 bases of the junction left unmatched. The CDR3 spans 15 residues. Germline loops: CDR1 MNHNS, CDR2 SASEGT. CDR3 sequence reads: CASREDRNLNDGYTF. Written as DNA, the CDR3 is TGTGCCAGCAGGGAGGACAGGAACCTAAACGATGGCTACACCTTC.

This clonotype occurred once. V gene TRBV6-5 combines with J gene TRBJ2-7; a weak D match, TRBD1 (6 bases). Germline V CDR1 and CDR2: MNHEY, SVGAGI. V lost 6 bases and J 9 bases, leaving 21 bases between the germline ends. This CDR3 contains 14 residues. CDR3: CASSRNSGTRPQYF. CDR3 DNA: TGTGCCAGCAGCCGAAATTCCGGGACAAGGCCGCAGTACTTC.

This clonotype was recorded many times. This chain uses TRBV20-1 with TRBJ2-5; 8 bases match TRBD2. CDR3 size: 13 residues. Losses at the gene ends were 3 bases for V and 7 bases for J; bases not matched to a gene: 7. Germline V gene data show CDR1 as DFQATT and CDR2 as SNEGSKA (reference sequence). The CDR3 spells CSARFGTSGTQYF. The CDR3 DNA follows: TGCAGTGCTAGGTTTGGAACTAGCGGGACCCAGTACTTC.

As concerns this clonotype: One junction end does not reproduce the germline sequence, and a read error may be involved. The rearrangement joins TRBV15 to TRBJ1-2; D ambiguous. The germline V gene has CDR1 LNHNV and CDR2 YYDKDF (reference sequence). This CDR3 has 16 residues. The CDR3 nucleotides read TGTGCCGCCAGCAGAGATGGTGTATCCCGGGACTATGGCTACACCTTC. It translates to CAASRDGVSRDYGYTF.

This clonotype has ten or more counts. This rearrangement joins TRBV29-1 to TRBJ1-2; a possible D gene is TRBD1 (5 bases). V was trimmed by 2 bases and J by 2 bases, leaving 15 bases between them. Germline V gives CDR1 SQVTM, CDR2 ANQGSEA. The CDR3 contains 15 residues. For the CDR3, the DNA is TGCAGCGTTGAACTGTGGGCAGGGCCAAACTATGGCTACACCTTC. Translation: CSVELWAGPNYGYTF.

The J gene is TRBJ1-2, the V gene TRBV12-3 or TRBV12-4; D unclear. This CDR3 spans 14 amino acids. V was cut by 0 bases and J by 3 bases, with 8 bases left in between. The chain's CDR3 is CASSLAGWDYGYTF. CDR3 DNA sequence: TGTGCCAGCAGTTTAGCCGGGTGGGACTATGGCTACACCTTC.

The V call is TRBV5-1, the J call TRBJ2-7; D assignment may be TRBD1 or TRBD2 (6 bases each). Trimming shortened V by 2 bases and J by 6 bases, and 12 bases separated the two germline ends. The CDR3 spans 13 residues. Germline V gene lookup returns CDR1 SGHRS and CDR2 YFSETQ. CDR3 bases: TGCGCCAGCAGCTTTGGAGAGGGGGGCGAGCAGTACTTC. Translated: CASSFGEGGEQYF.

DNA of the CDR3: TGTGCCAGCAGTCCTACCGGGACCGAGGACGGCTACACCTTC. This encodes CASSPTGTEDGYTF. The genes are TRBV12-3 or TRBV12-4 and TRBJ1-2, with TRBD1 as a possible D gene (5 bases). The CDR3 totals 14 residues. Trimming stripped 5 bases from V and 8 bases from J, with 18 bases between.

CDR3 coding DNA: TGTGCCAGCAGCCCCTGGGCGGACGGGGTAGGGGAGACCCAGTACTTC. It is translated as CASSPWADGVGETQYF. The chain is built from TRBV7-9 and TRBJ2-5; the D gene is possibly TRBD2 (5 bases). The CDR3 has 16 amino acids. V was cut by 5 bases and J by 5 bases, with 21 bases left in between. CDR1 is SEHNR, CDR2 FQNEAQ, per germline (reference sequence).

Regarding this clonotype: The CDR3 does not end in the conserved phenylalanine or tryptophan, so this is likely a read error. Because the CDR3's place on the DNA is in doubt, the DNA is left out and the CDR3 is given as listed by TCRdb. The chain uses TRBV9 and TRBJ2-7. Per the germline V gene, CDR1 is SGDLS and CDR2 is YYNGEE. The length of the CDR3 is 9 amino acids, counting both ends. The CDR3 here is CASSVGNRR.

The chain employs TRBV9 and TRBJ1-2; D is perhaps TRBD1 (5 bases). CDR3 size: 17 residues. Germline V lookup: CDR1 SGDLS, CDR2 YYNGEE. Trimming cost V 3 bases and J 4 bases, with 22 bases left between them. The CDR3, as DNA: TGTGCCAGCAGCGGTGGATTAAGTTGGACACTCCCCTATGGCTACACCTTC. It specifies CASSGGLSWTLPYGYTF.